These 24 T cell receptor beta chains were all obtained from the same sample, sequenced in a study of T-cell reconstitution after alpha-beta-depleted transplantation in children. As it was prepared, the TCRbeta library received unique molecular identifiers. TCRdb re-analysed the PCR reads in MiXCR, keeping a single row per CDR3 protein. The data show more than 300,000 distinct CDR3 sequences, roughly 15% seen once. Sequenced material: PBMCs, mostly from graft donor cells, taken 360 days after TCRalphabeta/CD19-depleted stem cell transplant. The receptors were sampled from a male patient aged 2-15 years who had a stem cell transplant for acute lymphoblastic leukemia, so the T cells may come from the graft donor.

This clonotype has ten or more counts. The CDR3 region is CASSQDQGRDYNEQFF. In DNA form, the CDR3 reads TGCGCCAGCAGCCAAGATCAGGGTAGGGACTACAATGAGCAGTTCTTC. This chain uses TRBV4-1 with TRBJ2-1; TRBD1 is a possible D gene (5 bases). The germline V gene has CDR1 MGHRA and CDR2 YSYEKL. V lost 0 bases, J lost 3 bases, and 12 bases lay in between. The CDR3 is made up of 16 amino acids.

This chain connects TRBV7-2 to TRBJ2-4; D uncertain. The CDR3 extends over 17 amino acids. Trimming stripped 1 base from V and 5 bases from J, with 18 bases between. CDR1 is SGHTA, CDR2 FQGNSA, per germline. CDR3 sequence reads: CASSLVVSVQYQNIQYF. The DNA of the CDR3 is TGTGCCAGCAGCTTAGTGGTTTCGGTCCAGTACCAAAACATTCAGTACTTC.

Details on this clonotype: One base away lies a much larger clone, so this may be a sequencing read error. The chain recombines TRBV6-1 with TRBJ2-7, with a weak D call TRBD1 (6 bases). This CDR3 region has 16 residues. Trimming took off 8 bases at V and 2 bases at J, with 22 bases between the two ends. The germline CDR1 and CDR2 sequences are MNHNS and SASEGT. The DNA for the CDR3 is TGTGCCAGCGGCCAGCGTACAGGGATCGGACCCTACGAGCAGTACTTC. Protein: CASGQRTGIGPYEQYF.

This clonotype was counted ten times or more. The CDR3 DNA reads TGTGCTAGTGGCCTCGGACTAGGTGGGGATGAGCAGTTCTTC. This sequence encodes CASGLGLGGDEQFF. The V call is TRBV12-5, the J call TRBJ2-1; TRBD2 matches 7 bases. V was pared by 6 bases and J by 8 bases, with 10 bases of the junction left unmatched. Germline V gene sequence: CDR1 LGHNT, CDR2 FRNRAP. The CDR3 is 14 amino acids.

The chain links TRBV5-1 to TRBJ2-7, with D unclear. Trimming cost V 0 bases and J 2 bases, with 15 bases left between them. CDR1 SGHRS and CDR2 YFSETQ come from the germline V gene. The length of the CDR3 is 16 residues. The CDR3 DNA reads TGCGCCAGCAGCTTGGCCTTGGATAGTGGGGCCTACGAGCAGTACTTC. Protein product: CASSLALDSGAYEQYF.

This clonotype was recorded at least ten times. The chain links TRBV28 to TRBJ1-6; D not resolved. CDR1 is MDHEN and CDR2 is SYDVKM in the germline V gene. The length of the CDR3 is 12 residues. V was clipped by 7 bases and J by 8 bases, with 9 bases between them. In nucleotides, the CDR3 is TGTGCCAGCACCACACCCCATTCACCCCTCCACTTT. Residues: CASTTPHSPLHF.

In its sample, this clonotype was seen a few times. This chain joins TRBV7-6 and TRBJ2-2, with a possible D match to TRBD2 (6 bases). This CDR3 has 19 residues. Trimming left V 4 bases short and J 1 base short, with 22 bases between. Germline loops: CDR1 SGHVS, CDR2 FNYEAQ. The CDR3 DNA is TGTGCCAGCAGCTCCCCTTCCGTTGCGGGACTGTTGAACACCGGGGAGCTGTTTTTT. The encoded protein is CASSSPSVAGLLNTGELFF.

Worth noting for this clonotype: A junction end diverges from the germline sequence, so it may reflect a read error. The chain couples TRBV9 to TRBJ1-1; a possible D gene is TRBD1 (6 bases). The CDR3 is 14 amino acids. The V gene's germline CDR1 is SGDLS and CDR2 YYNGEE. CDR3 in amino acids: CTSSVQGWDTEAFF. CDR3 nucleotides: TGTACCAGCAGCGTACAGGGTTGGGACACTGAAGCTTTCTTT.

This clonotype was seen repeatedly, ten times or more. The chain recombines TRBV12-3 or TRBV12-4 with TRBJ1-2; possible D gene TRBD1, 5 bases. The germline V and J ends were trimmed by 3 bases and 3 bases, with 8 bases remaining between them. CDR3 length: 13 residues. The CDR3 loop is CASSLSTDYGYTF. CDR3 DNA sequence: TGTGCCAGCAGTTTGTCGACAGACTATGGCTACACCTTC.

This clonotype was detected ten times or more. The chain links TRBV9 to TRBJ2-5; 8 bases map to TRBD1. This CDR3 has 15 residues. Per germline, CDR1 SGDLS and CDR2 YYNGEE. After removal of 2 bases from V and 2 bases from J, the junction contained 5 bases not matched to a gene. The CDR3 bases are TGTGCCAGCAGCGTTCGGACAGGGAGACAAGAGACCCAGTACTTC. Encoded protein: CASSVRTGRQETQYF.

V is TRBV15 and J is TRBJ2-7, with 8 positions matching TRBD2. Germline V CDR1 and CDR2: LNHNV, YYDKDF (reference sequence). V lost 1 base to trimming and J lost 3 bases; unmatched junction nucleotides: 5. The CDR3 is made up of 15 amino acids. The CDR3 protein is CATSRGGLAVYEQYF. Written as DNA, the CDR3 is TGTGCCACCAGCAGAGGCGGACTAGCTGTCTACGAGCAGTACTTC.

The genes are TRBV7-9 and TRBJ2-7, with D uncertain. This CDR3 region has 16 residues. V was cut by 5 bases and J by 2 bases, with 19 bases left in between. Germline CDR1 reads SEHNR; CDR2 reads FQNEAQ (reference sequence). The CDR3 DNA reads as TGTGCCAGCAGCCGCAAACCGTATTCGGGCCCCTACGAGCAGTACTTC. It is translated as CASSRKPYSGPYEQYF.

In this sample, this clonotype turned up a few times. The chain has TRBV27 and TRBJ2-7, with TRBD2 matching over 12 bases. The CDR3 covers 15 residues. The germline CDR1 and CDR2 sequences are MNHEY and SMNVEV (reference sequence). J was trimmed by 3 bases and V by 6 bases; bases with no gene match: 6. CDR3 region: CASSLTSGSYYEQYF. CDR3 sequence (DNA): TGTGCCAGCAGCCTGACTAGCGGGAGCTACTACGAGCAGTACTTC.

This clonotype was counted only a few times. This rearrangement joins TRBV28 to TRBJ2-2, with D possibly matching TRBD2 (5 bases). V was cut by 5 bases and J by 4 bases, with 11 bases left in between. The CDR3 contains 14 residues. CDR1 and CDR2 (germline): MDHEN, SYDVKM. The CDR3 sequence is CASSRELSTGELFF. CDR3 DNA: TGTGCCAGCAGTCGGGAACTAAGCACCGGGGAGCTGTTTTTT.

The V gene is TRBV5-1, the J gene TRBJ2-3; D gene uncertain. V was clipped by 4 bases and J by 5 bases, with 14 bases between them. The germline V gene has CDR1 SGHRS and CDR2 YFSETQ. The CDR3 has 14 amino acids. DNA for the CDR3: TGCGCCAGCAGCCTCGGACGAGCCCTAGATACGCAGTATTTT. It codes for CASSLGRALDTQYF.

This clonotype turned up a few times. The chain couples TRBV6-5 to TRBJ2-7; D gene uncertain. This CDR3 contains 11 residues. V dropped 3 bases and J dropped 10 bases, with 10 bases sitting between them. The V gene's germline CDR1 is MNHEY and CDR2 SVGAGI. CDR3 region: CASSYGWGQYF. CDR3 in DNA: TGTGCCAGCAGTTATGGATGGGGTCAGTACTTC.

This clonotype was seen more than once but under ten times. The chain is built from TRBV9 and TRBJ1-3; D call uncertain. Germline V gives CDR1 SGDLS, CDR2 YYNGEE. CDR3 size: 15 residues. Between the trimmed V and J ends, which lost 2 bases and 3 bases, there was a span of 12 bases. This chain's CDR3 is CASSVEIGIGNTIYF. CDR3 nucleotides: TGTGCCAGCAGCGTGGAAATAGGGATTGGAAACACCATATATTTT.

In this sample, this clonotype turned up a few times. The genes are TRBV30 and TRBJ2-5; 7 nucleotides match TRBD1. After removal of 7 bases from V and 4 bases from J, the junction contained 6 bases not matched to a gene. CDR1 GTSNPN and CDR2 SVGIG come from the germline V gene (reference sequence). The CDR3 extends over 12 amino acids. The CDR3 DNA is TGTGCCTTCCAGACAGGGCGAGAGACCCAGTACTTC. Protein product: CAFQTGRETQYF.

In this sample, this clonotype turned up many times. This chain uses TRBV20-1 with TRBJ2-1; no definite D call. Trimming removed 2 bases at V and 4 bases at J, with 6 bases between. This CDR3 has 12 residues. Germline assignment: CDR1 DFQATT and CDR2 SNEGSKA (reference sequence). This CDR3 is CSARYDYNEQFF. In DNA form, the CDR3 reads TGCAGTGCTAGATACGATTACAATGAGCAGTTCTTC.

This rearrangement joins TRBV25-1 to TRBJ2-1; 7 bases are shared with TRBD2. The CDR3 sequence is 13 residues long. The V gene's germline CDR1 is MGHDK and CDR2 SYGVNS. The junction had 13 bases not matched to a gene; V was cut back by 6 bases and J by 14 bases. The chain's CDR3 is CASRGEGHVGEFF. The CDR3 nucleotides read TGTGCCAGCAGGGGGGAGGGCCATGTCGGAGAGTTCTTC.

The CDR3 is CASFIGTGYNEQFF. Written as DNA, the CDR3 is TGCGCCAGCTTCATCGGGACAGGATACAATGAGCAGTTCTTC. The chain is built from TRBV5-1 and TRBJ2-1; the match to TRBD1 covers 8 bases. The CDR3 is made up of 14 amino acids. The junction had 7 bases not matched to a gene; V was cut back by 7 bases and J by 4 bases. In germline, CDR1 is SGHRS, CDR2 YFSETQ. Together with reference TRBV5-1 and TRBJ2-1, the CDR3 gives the full variable domain: KAGVTQTPRYLIKTRGQQVTLSCSPISGHRSVSWYQQTPGQGLQFLFEYFSETQRNKGNFPGRFSGRQFSNSRSEMNVSTLELGDSALYLCASFIGTGYNEQFFGPGTRLTVL.

This clonotype was detected a few times. The chain carries TRBV5-1 and TRBJ2-7; D might be TRBD1 (6 bases). The CDR3 runs 14 residues. The V gene lost 4 bases and the J gene lost 2 bases, with 13 bases spanning the gap. The germline gives CDR1 SGHRS, CDR2 YFSETQ. The DNA for the CDR3 is TGCGCCAGCAGCGGGGGACACGAAGCCTACGAGCAGTACTTC. Translating it yields CASSGGHEAYEQYF.

This clonotype was counted a few times. The chain joins TRBV12-3 or TRBV12-4 to TRBJ1-4; the D is unclear. Trimming removed 3 bases from V and 7 bases from J, with 15 bases in between. This CDR3 contains 15 residues. The CDR3 loop is CASSLSSGPLEKLFF. In DNA, the CDR3 is TGTGCCAGCAGTTTGTCCTCAGGACCCCTTGAAAAACTGTTTTTT.

CDR3 in amino acids: CASSPHGFNEQFF. In DNA form, the CDR3 reads TGTGCCAGCAGTCCACACGGGTTTAATGAGCAGTTCTTC. This chain joins TRBV28 and TRBJ2-1; D gene uncertain. The CDR3 is 13 amino acids. The germline CDR1 and CDR2 sequences are MDHEN and SYDVKM. V lost 5 bases to trimming and J lost 7 bases, with 12 bases between them.